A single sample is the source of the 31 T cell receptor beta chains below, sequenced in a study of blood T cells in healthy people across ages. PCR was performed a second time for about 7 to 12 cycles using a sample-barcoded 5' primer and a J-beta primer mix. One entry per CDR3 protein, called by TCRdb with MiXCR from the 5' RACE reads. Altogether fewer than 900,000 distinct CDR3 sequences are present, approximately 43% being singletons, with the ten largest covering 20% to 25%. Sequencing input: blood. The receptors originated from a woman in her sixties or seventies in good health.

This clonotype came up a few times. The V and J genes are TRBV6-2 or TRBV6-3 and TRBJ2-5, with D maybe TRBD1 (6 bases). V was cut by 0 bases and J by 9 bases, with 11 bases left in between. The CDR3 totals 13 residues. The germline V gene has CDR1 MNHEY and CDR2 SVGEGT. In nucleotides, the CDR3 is TGTGCCAGCAGTTACTCGGGGGACAACGCCCAGTACTTC. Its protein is CASSYSGDNAQYF.

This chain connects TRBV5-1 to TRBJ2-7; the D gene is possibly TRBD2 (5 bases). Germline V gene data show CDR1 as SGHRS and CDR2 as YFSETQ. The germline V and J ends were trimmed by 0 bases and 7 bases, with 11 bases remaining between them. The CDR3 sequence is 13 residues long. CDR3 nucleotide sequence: TGCGCCAGCAGCTTGGGAGCGGCCAATGAGCAGTACTTC. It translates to CASSLGAANEQYF. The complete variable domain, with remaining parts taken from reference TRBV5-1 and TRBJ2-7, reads KAGVTQTPRYLIKTRGQQVTLSCSPISGHRSVSWYQQTPGQGLQFLFEYFSETQRNKGNFPGRFSGRQFSNSRSEMNVSTLELGDSALYLCASSLGAANEQYFGPGTRLTVT.

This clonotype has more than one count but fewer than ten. The CDR3 is CASSSAGAVYNEQFF. CDR3 DNA sequence: TGTGCCAGCAGCTCCGCCGGGGCGGTCTACAATGAGCAGTTCTTC. V and J are TRBV7-2 and TRBJ2-1, with D perhaps TRBD1 or TRBD2 (5 bases each). The V gene's germline CDR1 is SGHTA and CDR2 FQGNSA. The CDR3 sequence is 15 residues long. The germline V and J ends were trimmed by 4 bases and 3 bases, with 13 bases remaining between them. Full variable domain (outside the CDR3, taken from reference TRBV7-2 and TRBJ2-1): GAGVSQSPSNKVTEKGKDVELRCDPISGHTALYWYRQSLGQGLEFLIYFQGNSAPDKSGLPSDRFSAERTGGSVSTLTIQRTQQEDSAVYLCASSSAGAVYNEQFFGPGTRLTVL.

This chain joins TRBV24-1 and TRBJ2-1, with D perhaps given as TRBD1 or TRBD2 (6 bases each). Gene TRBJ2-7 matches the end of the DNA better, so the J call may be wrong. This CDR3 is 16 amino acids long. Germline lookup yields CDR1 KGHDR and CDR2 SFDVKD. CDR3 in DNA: TGTGCCACCAGTGATGGGGGCCCGGGACTTGACAATGAGCAGTACTTC. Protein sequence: CATSDGGPGLDNEQYF.

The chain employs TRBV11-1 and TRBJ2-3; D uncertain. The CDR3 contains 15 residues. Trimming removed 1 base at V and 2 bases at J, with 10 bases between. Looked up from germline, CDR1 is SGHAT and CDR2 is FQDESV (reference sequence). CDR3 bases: TGTGCCAGCAGCTTAGGGGGATATCTCACAGATACGCAGTATTTT. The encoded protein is CASSLGGYLTDTQYF.

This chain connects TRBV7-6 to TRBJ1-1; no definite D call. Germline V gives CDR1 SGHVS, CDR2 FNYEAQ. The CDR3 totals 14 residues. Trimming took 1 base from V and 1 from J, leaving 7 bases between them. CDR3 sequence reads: CASSLGWQNTEAFF. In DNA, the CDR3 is TGTGCCAGCAGCTTAGGATGGCAGAACACTGAAGCTTTCTTT.

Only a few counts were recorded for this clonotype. The CDR3 DNA sequence: TGTGCCAGCAGCCGGATACTAGCGGCCGGCAACAATGAGCAGTTCTTC. Translating it yields CASSRILAAGNNEQFF. The chain is built from TRBV4-2 and TRBJ2-1, with 8 bases that match TRBD2. The ends lost 4 bases at V and 5 bases at J; junction bases unmatched: 10. This CDR3 spans 16 amino acids. Germline CDR1 is LGHNA and CDR2 is YNFKEQ.

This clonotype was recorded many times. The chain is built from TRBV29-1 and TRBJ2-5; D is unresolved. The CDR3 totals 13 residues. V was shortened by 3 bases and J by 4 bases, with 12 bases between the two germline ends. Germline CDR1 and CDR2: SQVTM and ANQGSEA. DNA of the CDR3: TGCAGCGTTGAGACAAGAAGACGAGAGACCCAGTACTTC. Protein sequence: CSVETRRRETQYF.

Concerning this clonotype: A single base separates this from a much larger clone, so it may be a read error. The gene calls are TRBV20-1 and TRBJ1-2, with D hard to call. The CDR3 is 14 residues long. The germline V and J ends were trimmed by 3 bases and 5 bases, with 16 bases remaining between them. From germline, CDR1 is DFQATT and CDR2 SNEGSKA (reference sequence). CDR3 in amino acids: CSARQTRRLYGYTF. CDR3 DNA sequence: TGCAGTGCTAGGCAAACAAGGAGGCTATATGGCTACACCTTC.

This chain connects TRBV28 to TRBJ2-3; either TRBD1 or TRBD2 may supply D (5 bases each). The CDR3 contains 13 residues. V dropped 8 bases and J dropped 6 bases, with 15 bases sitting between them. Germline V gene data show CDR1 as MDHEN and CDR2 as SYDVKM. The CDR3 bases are TGTGCCAGCGTCCTCCCGGGGACGGATACGCAGTATTTT. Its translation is CASVLPGTDTQYF.

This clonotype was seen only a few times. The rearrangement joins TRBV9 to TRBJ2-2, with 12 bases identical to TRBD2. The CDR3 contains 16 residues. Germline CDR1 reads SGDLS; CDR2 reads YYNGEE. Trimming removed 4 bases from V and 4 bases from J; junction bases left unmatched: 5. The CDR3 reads CASSKGLAGFTGELFF. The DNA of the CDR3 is TGTGCCAGCAGCAAGGGACTAGCGGGTTTCACCGGGGAGCTGTTTTTT.

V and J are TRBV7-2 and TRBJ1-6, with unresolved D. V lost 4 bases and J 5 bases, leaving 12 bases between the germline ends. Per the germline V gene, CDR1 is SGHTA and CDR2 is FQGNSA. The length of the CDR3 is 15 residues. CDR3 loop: CASSSEVLNNSPLHF. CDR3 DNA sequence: TGTGCCAGCAGCTCGGAGGTTCTGAATAATTCACCCCTCCACTTT.

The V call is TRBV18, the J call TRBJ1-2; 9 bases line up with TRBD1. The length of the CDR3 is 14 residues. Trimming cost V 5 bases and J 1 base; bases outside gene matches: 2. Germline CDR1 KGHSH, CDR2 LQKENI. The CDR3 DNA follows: TGTGCCAGCTCAGGGACAGGGAATAACTATGGCTACACCTTC. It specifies CASSGTGNNYGYTF.

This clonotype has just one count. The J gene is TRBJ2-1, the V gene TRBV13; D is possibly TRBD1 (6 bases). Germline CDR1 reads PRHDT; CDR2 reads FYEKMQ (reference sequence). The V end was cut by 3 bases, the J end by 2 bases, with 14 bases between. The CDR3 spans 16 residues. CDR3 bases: TGTGCCAGCAGCTTGAAGGGGGAGAACCCCTACAATGAGCAGTTCTTC. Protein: CASSLKGENPYNEQFF.

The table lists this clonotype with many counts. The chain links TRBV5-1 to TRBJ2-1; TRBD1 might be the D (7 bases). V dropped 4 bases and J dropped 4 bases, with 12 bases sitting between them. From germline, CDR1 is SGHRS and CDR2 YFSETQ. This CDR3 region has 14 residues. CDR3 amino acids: CASSPGDSYNEQFF. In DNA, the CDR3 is TGCGCCAGCAGCCCGGGGGACAGTTACAATGAGCAGTTCTTC.

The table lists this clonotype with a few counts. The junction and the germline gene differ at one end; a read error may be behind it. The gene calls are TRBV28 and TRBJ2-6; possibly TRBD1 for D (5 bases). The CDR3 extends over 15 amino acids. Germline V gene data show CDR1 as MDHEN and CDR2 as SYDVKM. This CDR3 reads CASSPGFPGANVPTF. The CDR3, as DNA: TGTGCCAGCAGCCCAGGGTTTCCTGGGGCCAACGTCCCGACTTTC.

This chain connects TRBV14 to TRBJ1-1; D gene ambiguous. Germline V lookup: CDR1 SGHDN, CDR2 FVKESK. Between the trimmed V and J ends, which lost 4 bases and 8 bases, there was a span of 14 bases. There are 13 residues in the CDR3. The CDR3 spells CASSPDRAREAFF. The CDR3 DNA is TGTGCCAGCAGCCCCGATCGGGCCAGGGAAGCTTTCTTT.

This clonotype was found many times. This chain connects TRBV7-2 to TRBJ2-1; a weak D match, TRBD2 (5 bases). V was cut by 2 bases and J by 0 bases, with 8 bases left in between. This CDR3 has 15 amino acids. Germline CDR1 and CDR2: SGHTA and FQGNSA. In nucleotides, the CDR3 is TGTGCCAGCAGCTTATCCCTAGCCTCCTACAATGAGCAGTTCTTC. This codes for CASSLSLASYNEQFF.

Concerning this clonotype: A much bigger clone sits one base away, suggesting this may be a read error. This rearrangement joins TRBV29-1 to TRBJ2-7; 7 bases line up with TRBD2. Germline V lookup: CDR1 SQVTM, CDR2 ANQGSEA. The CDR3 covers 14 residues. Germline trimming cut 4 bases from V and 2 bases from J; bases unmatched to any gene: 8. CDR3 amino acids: CSVGGGLEAYEQYF. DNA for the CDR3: TGCAGCGTTGGAGGAGGACTAGAAGCCTACGAGCAGTACTTC.

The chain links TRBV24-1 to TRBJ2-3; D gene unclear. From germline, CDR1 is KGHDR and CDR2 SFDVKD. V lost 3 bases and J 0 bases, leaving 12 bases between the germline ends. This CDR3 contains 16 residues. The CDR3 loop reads CATSDQAVTSTDTQYF. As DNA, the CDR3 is TGTGCCACCAGTGATCAGGCAGTCACTAGCACAGATACGCAGTATTTT.

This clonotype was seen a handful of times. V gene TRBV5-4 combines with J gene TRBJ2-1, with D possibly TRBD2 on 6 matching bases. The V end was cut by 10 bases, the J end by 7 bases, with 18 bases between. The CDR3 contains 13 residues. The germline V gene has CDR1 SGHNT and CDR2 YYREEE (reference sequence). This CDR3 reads CASGAWAGNEQFF. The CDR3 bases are TGTGCCTCCGGGGCCTGGGCGGGAAATGAGCAGTTCTTC.

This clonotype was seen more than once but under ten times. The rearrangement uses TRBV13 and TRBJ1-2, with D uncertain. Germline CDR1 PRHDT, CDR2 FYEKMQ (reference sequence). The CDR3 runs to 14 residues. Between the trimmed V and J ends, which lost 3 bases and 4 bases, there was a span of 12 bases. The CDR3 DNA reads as TGTGCCAGCAGCTTCGACGGATTAGTCTATGGCTACACCTTC. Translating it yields CASSFDGLVYGYTF.

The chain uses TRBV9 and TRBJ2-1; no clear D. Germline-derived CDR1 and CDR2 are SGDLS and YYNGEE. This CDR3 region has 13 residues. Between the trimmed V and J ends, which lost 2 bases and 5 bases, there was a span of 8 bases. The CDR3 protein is CASSVLGHNEQFF. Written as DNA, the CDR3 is TGTGCCAGCAGCGTTTTAGGCCACAATGAGCAGTTCTTC. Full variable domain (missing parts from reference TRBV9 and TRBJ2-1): DSGVTQTPKHLITATGQRVTLRCSPRSGDLSVYWYQQSLDQGLQFLIQYYNGEERAKGNILERFSAQQFPDLHSELNLSSLELGDSALYFCASSVLGHNEQFFGPGTRLTVL.

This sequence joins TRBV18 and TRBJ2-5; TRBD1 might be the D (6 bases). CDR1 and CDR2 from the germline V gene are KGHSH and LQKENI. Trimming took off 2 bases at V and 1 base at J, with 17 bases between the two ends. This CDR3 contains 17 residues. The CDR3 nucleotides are TGTGCCAGCTCACCAAACTTCGGCAGCAGGGGCCAAGAGACCCAGTACTTC. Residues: CASSPNFGSRGQETQYF.

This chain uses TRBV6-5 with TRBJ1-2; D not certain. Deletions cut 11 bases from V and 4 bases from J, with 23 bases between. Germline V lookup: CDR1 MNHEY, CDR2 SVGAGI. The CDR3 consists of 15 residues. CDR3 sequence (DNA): TGTGCCCTTCCGGGCAGGTCGGATCGGAGCTATGGCTACACCTTC. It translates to CALPGRSDRSYGYTF.

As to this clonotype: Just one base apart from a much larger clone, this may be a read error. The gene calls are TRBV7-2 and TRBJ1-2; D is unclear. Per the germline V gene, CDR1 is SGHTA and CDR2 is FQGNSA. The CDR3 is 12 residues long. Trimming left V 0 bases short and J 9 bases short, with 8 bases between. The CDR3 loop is CASSLAFGSYTF. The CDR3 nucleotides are TGTGCCAGCAGCTTAGCTTTTGGGAGCTACACCTTC.

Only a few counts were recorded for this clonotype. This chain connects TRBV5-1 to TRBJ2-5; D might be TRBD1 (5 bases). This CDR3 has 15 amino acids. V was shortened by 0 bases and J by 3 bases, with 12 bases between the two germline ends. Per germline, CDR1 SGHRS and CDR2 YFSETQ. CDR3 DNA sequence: TGCGCCAGCAGCTTGGAACGCAGGGTCGAAGAGACCCAGTACTTC. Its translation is CASSLERRVEETQYF.

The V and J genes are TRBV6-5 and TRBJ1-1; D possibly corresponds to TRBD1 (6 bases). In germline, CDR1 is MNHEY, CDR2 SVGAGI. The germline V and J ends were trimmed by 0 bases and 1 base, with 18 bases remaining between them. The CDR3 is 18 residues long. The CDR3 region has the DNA TGTGCCAGCAGTTACTCGAGCCCTCAGGGGCTGGGGAACACTGAAGCTTTCTTT. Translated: CASSYSSPQGLGNTEAFF.

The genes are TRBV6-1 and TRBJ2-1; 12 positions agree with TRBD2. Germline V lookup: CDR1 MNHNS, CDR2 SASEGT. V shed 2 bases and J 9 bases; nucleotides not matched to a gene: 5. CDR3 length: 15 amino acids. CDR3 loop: CASSELAGGEGEQFF. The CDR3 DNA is TGTGCCAGCAGTGAACTAGCGGGAGGGGAGGGTGAGCAGTTCTTC.

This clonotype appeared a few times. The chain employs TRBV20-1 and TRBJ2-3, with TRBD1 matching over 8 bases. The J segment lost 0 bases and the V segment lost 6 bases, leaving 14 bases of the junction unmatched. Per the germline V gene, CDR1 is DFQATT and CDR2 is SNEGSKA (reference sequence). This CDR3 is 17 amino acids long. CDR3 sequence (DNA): TGCAGTGCCCCACTCCGGGACAGGCGTTCCAGCACAGATACGCAGTATTTT. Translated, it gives CSAPLRDRRSSTDTQYF.

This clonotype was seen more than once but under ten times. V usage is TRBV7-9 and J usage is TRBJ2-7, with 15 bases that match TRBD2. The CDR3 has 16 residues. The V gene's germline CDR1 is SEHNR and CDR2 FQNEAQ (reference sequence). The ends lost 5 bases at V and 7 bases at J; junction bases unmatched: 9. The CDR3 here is CASSPPGTSGRFEQYF. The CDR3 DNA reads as TGTGCCAGCAGCCCACCCGGGACTAGCGGGAGGTTTGAGCAGTACTTC.